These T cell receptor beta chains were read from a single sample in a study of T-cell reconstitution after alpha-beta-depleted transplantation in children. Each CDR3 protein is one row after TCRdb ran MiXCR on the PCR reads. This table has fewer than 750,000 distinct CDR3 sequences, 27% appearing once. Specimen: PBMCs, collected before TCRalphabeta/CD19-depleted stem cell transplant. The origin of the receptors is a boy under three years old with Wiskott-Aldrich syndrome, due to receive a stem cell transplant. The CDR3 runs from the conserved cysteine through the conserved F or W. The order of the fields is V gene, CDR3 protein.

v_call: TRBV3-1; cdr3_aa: CASSQGLLGAIYGYTF
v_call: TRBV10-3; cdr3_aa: CAITQREGMEQFF
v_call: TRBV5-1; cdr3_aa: CAAREGTKNEQFF
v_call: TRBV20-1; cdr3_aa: CSAAGTSFMNEQFF
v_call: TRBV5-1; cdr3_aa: CASSLPEGRSSYEQYF
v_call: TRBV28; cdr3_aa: CAGRQKNIQYF
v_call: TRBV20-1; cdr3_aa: CSARLPRLGNEQFF
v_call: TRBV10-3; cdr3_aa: CAISEGENEQFF
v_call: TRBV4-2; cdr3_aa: CASSLGTSGDYNEQFF
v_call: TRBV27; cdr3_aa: CASSPTGTGTYEQYF
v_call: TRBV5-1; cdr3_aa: CASSRSGLADSYEQYF
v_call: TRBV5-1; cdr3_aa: CASSGQGSATNEKLFF
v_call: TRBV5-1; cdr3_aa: CASSHIQGGGTEAFF
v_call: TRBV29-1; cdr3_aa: CSANPDRTRETQYF
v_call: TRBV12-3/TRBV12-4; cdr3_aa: CASLTGGLENNEQFF
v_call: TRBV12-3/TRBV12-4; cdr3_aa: CASSFVGQLYGYTF
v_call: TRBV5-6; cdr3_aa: CASSQTGGILNEQFF
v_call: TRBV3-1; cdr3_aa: CASSQLPYEQYF
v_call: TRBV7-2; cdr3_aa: CASSLGGQTYQETQYF
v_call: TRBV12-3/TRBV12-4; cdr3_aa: CASSLSLSGSSYNEQFF
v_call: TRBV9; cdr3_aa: CASSLRDRGLEETQYF
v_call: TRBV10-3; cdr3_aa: CAISVETYEQYF
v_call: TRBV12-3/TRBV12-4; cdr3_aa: CASSLDGPQPQHF
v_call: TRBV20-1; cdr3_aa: CSASRNLYTGEQFF
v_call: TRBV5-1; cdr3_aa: CASSLVSTTTDTQYF
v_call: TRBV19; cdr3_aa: CASSIGPSNQPQHF
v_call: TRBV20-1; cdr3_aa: CSARDPWRDNYNEQFF
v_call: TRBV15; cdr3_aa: CATSSPGGAHNEQFF
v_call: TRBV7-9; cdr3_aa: CASSLTSGETQYF
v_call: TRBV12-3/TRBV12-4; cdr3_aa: CASSPAVVGLDEQYF
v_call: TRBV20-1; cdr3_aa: CSARDAGQGGDYGYTF
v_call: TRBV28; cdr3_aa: CASSLEPNYGYTF
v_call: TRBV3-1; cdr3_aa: CASSQVRTGLPTDTQYF
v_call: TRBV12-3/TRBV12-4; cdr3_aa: CASRLGDSYQETQYF
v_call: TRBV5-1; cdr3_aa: CASSLVISGPNDNEQFF
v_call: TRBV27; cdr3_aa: CASRTQFGTKINEQFF
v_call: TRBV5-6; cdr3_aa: CASSLAPVTSYNEQFF
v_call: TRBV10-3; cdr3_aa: CAISDLEVGGDTQYF
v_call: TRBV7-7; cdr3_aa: CASSLAVWTGGRTDTQYF
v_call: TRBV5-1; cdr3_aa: CASGLGRARVETQYF
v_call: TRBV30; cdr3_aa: CAWKTGNQPQHF
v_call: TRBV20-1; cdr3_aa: CSASGTSGRADEQFF
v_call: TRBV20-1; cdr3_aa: CSARYDRGRGTEAFF
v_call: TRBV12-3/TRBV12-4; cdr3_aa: CASSTLTGANVLTF
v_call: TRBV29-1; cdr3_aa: CSGSGSCYNEQFF
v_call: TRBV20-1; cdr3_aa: CSAGAGGRAWRETQYF
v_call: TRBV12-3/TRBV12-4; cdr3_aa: CASSFGDGRDEQFF
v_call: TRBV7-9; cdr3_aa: CASSQTWTKNIQYF
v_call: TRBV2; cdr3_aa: CASQKGLAGAKQETQYF
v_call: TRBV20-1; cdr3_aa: CSARALAGVHTGELFF
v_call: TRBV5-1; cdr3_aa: CASSFYAGGSFHEQYF
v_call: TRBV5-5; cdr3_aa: CASTRVGGPQETQYF